This T cell receptor beta chain was obtained from a study of T cells in Graves' hyperthyroidism and ophthalmopathy. From RNA transcripts, TCR beta CDR3 regions were amplified. The HTBI primer set was used in a first-round RT-PCR of the TCR CDR3. TCRdb fed the multiplex PCR reads into MiXCR, producing one record per CDR3 protein. Among some 690,000 distinct CDR3 sequences, roughly 17% were seen once, and the ten largest hold less than 20%. V was pared by 4 bases and J by 16 bases, with 14 bases between. CDR3 length: 12 residues. The definition of stable Graves' hyperthyroidism was no ophthalmopathy progression within 18 months. This clonotype showed up many times.

Input material: blood. This chain joins TRBV12-3 or TRBV12-4 and TRBJ1-6; D is ambiguous. The TCR was taken from a man aged 50-60 years with Graves' hyperthyroidism. The CDR3 nucleotides read TGTGCCAGCAGTTCGGACCGCTTCTCTCTCCACTTT. Its translation is CASSSDRFSLHF.